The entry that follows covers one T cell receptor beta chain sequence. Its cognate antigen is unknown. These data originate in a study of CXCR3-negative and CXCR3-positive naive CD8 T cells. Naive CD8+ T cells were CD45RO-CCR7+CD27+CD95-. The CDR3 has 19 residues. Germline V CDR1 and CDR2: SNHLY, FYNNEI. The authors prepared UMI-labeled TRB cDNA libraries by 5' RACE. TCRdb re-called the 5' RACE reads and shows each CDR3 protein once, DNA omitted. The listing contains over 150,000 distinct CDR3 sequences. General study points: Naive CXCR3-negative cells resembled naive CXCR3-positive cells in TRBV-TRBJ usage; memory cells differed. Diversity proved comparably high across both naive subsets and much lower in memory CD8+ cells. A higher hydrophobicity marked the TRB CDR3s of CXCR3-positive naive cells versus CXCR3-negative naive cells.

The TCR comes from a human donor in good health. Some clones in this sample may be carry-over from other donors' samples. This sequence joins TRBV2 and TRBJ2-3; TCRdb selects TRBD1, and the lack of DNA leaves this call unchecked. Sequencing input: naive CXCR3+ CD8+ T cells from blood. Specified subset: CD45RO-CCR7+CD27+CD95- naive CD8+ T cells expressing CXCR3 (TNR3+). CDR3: CASSESVTPGQDHTDTQYF. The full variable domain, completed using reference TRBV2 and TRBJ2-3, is EPEVTQTPSHQVTQMGQEVILRCVPISNHLYFYWYRQILGQKVEFLVSFYNNEISEKSEIFDDQFSVERPDGSNFTLKIRSTKLEDSAMYFCASSESVTPGQDHTDTQYFGPGTRLTVL.